This TCR beta chain is from a study of T-cell memory formation after mild COVID-19. TCRdb reprocessed the 5' RACE reads via MiXCR and lists one record per CDR3 protein. The repertoire includes hundreds of thousands of distinct CDR3 sequences, approximately 29% of them detected once, and about 14% sits in the top ten. V dropped 5 bases and J dropped 1; count of bases not matched to a gene: 4. The CDR3 runs 16 residues. As to this clonotype: As yet, its antigen is unknown.

General study points: Clones contracting across day 15 to 85 had a balanced CD4/CD8 profile; later expanding clones leaned CD4+. Among clones peaking at day 37 in the second wave, SARS-CoV-2 specificity remained unconfirmed.

The TCR was taken from an adult woman who had mild COVID-19 (a few samples of this study predate the infection). Cell type and time point are not known. Sequenced input: PBMCs or a T cell subset sorted from them (not recorded which). V is TRBV12-3 or TRBV12-4 and J is TRBJ2-5, with 13 bases aligning to TRBD2. The CDR3 DNA is TGTGCCAGCAGTCGAGGACTAGCGGGAGTCCAAGAGACCCAGTACTTC. Translating gives CASSRGLAGVQETQYF.